The T cell receptor beta chain described here comes from a study of CD8 T cells in Susac syndrome. The CDR3 is 13 amino acids. V was pared by 2 bases and J by 3 bases, with 8 bases between. Germline V lookup: CDR1 SGHRS, CDR2 YFSETQ. TCR beta sequencing covered blood CD8+ and CD4+ T cells. In the multiple sclerosis control group, patients were treatment-naive and had stable or active relapsing-remitting disease. Negative isolation was used for CD8+ and CD4+ T cells, and FACS enrichment was applied to TEMRA cells. RNA in amounts of about 0.5 to 1 ug was reverse transcribed with random hexamers. With immunoSEQ multiplex PCR, TCR beta CDR3 was amplified across 54 Vbeta and 13 Jbeta. One entry per CDR3 protein results from TCRdb running MiXCR on the immunoSEQ multiplex PCR reads. The sample holds roughly 200,000 distinct CDR3 sequences; about 95% are singletons and the top ten take roughly 0.16%.

The material sequenced was CD8+ T cells from PBMCs. The clonotype was recovered from a human donor with multiple sclerosis. V and J are TRBV5-1 and TRBJ2-5; unclear D gene. The CDR3 bases are TGCGCCAGCAGCTTAGTGGAAGAAGAGACCCAGTACTTC. It translates to CASSLVEEETQYF.